One and the same sample provided the 21 T cell receptor beta chains below, sequenced in a study of shared clonotypes between healthy human individuals. Sequencing used immunoSEQ multiplex PCR; TCRdb keeps in-frame clones, though not all of them. The table shows over 1.4 million clones, with around 97% occurring only once. Specimen: naive CD4+ T cells sorted from blood. Subset: CD45RA+ positively selected. All receptors come from a man between 25 and 39 years old in good health.

The CDR3 protein is CASSQAAETEAFF. CDR3 coding DNA: TGCGCCAGCAGCCAAGCGGCAGAAACTGAAGCTTTCTTT. The chain combines TRBV4-3 with TRBJ1-1; D is undetermined. The CDR3 is 13 residues long. CDR1 and CDR2 (germline): LGHNA, YSLEER. With 1 base removed from V and 5 bases from J, the gap between germline ends came to 8 bases.

The chain employs TRBV5-1 and TRBJ2-1; D uncertain. The V and J ends lost 2 bases and 3 bases respectively, with 3 bases between them. The CDR3 has 12 amino acids. Germline V gives CDR1 SGHRS, CDR2 YFSETQ. CDR3 in DNA: TGCGCCAGCAGCTTCAACTACAATGAGCAGTTCTTC. The encoded protein is CASSFNYNEQFF.

The chain combines TRBV10-1 with TRBJ2-7; maybe TRBD1 (5 bases). The V end was cut by 2 bases, the J end by 4 bases, with 15 bases between. From germline, CDR1 is WNHNN and CDR2 SYGVQD (reference sequence). This CDR3 is 15 amino acids long. CDR3 region: CASSERSGYRYEQYF. The CDR3 nucleotides are TGCGCCAGCAGTGAGAGGTCAGGGTACAGATACGAGCAGTACTTC.

J is TRBJ1-4 and V is TRBV5-1; 7 nucleotides match TRBD1. The ends lost 1 base at V and 4 bases at J; junction bases unmatched: 1. The CDR3 covers 14 residues. Germline-derived CDR1 and CDR2 are SGHRS and YFSETQ. The chain's CDR3 is CASSLQGDNEKLFF. As DNA, the CDR3 is TGCGCCAGCAGCTTGCAGGGGGATAATGAAAAACTGTTTTTT.

This chain joins TRBV6-6 and TRBJ2-7; the D gene is possibly TRBD1 (6 bases). This CDR3 is built from 16 residues. V gave up 4 bases and J gave up 0 bases, with 16 bases separating them. CDR1 and CDR2 (germline): MNHNY, SVGAGI (reference sequence). CDR3 region: CASSSPQQGSSYEQYF. The DNA for the CDR3 is TGTGCCAGCAGTTCCCCCCAACAGGGAAGCTCCTACGAGCAGTACTTC.

The rearrangement uses TRBV23-1 and TRBJ1-1; no firm D call. TRBV23-1 is assigned to the ORF class and has an uncertain function. Deletions cut 0 bases from V and 1 base from J, with 9 bases between. The CDR3 is made up of 15 amino acids. CDR3 sequence (DNA): TGCGCCAGCAGTCAATCTAGGGTTTCGAACACTGAAGCTTTCTTT. Translating it yields CASSQSRVSNTEAFF.

The chain couples TRBV19 to TRBJ1-5, with 8 bases identical to TRBD1. Germline V gene data show CDR1 as LNHDA and CDR2 as SQIVND (reference sequence). The length of the CDR3 is 13 residues. V trimming: 8 bases; J trimming: 2 bases; junction bases outside the gene matches: 2. CDR3 sequence: CASWGQGNQPQHF. CDR3 DNA sequence: TGTGCCAGTTGGGGACAGGGCAATCAGCCCCAGCATTTT. Based on the CDR3 plus reference TRBV19 and TRBJ1-5, the full variable domain is DGGITQSPKYLFRKEGQNVTLSCEQNLNHDAMYWYRQDPGQGLRLIYYSQIVNDFQKGDIAEGYSVSREKKESFPLTVTSAQKNPTAFYLCASWGQGNQPQHFGDGTRLSIL.

This chain connects TRBV5-4 to TRBJ2-2; 9 bases fit TRBD1. Germline CDR1 reads SGHNT; CDR2 reads YYREEE (reference sequence). The CDR3 is 14 residues long. Trimming removed 4 bases from V and 6 bases from J; junction bases left unmatched: 4. The CDR3 here is CASSVQGAAGELFF. CDR3 sequence (DNA): TGTGCCAGCAGCGTACAGGGGGCGGCCGGGGAGCTGTTTTTT.

This chain's CDR3 is CASSQETSGRAKYTQYF. The CDR3 region has the DNA TGTGCCAGCAGCCAAGAAACTAGCGGGAGGGCCAAGTATACGCAGTATTTT. The chain recombines TRBV14 with TRBJ2-3, with 13 bases fitting TRBD2. The CDR3 is made up of 17 amino acids. The germline V gene has CDR1 SGHDN and CDR2 FVKESK. V gave up 0 bases and J gave up 7 bases; unmatched junction bases: 7.

This chain links TRBV28 with TRBJ2-1; maybe TRBD1 (5 bases). Per the germline V gene, CDR1 is MDHEN and CDR2 is SYDVKM. V was trimmed by 5 bases and J by 5 bases, leaving 22 bases between them. The CDR3 has 17 residues. The CDR3 protein is CASSPKSFRTPHNEQFF. The CDR3, as DNA: TGTGCCAGCAGTCCCAAGTCTTTCCGGACACCCCACAATGAGCAGTTCTTC.

The V call is TRBV11-3, the J call TRBJ2-1; D could derive from TRBD1 or TRBD2 (5 bases each). V was shortened by 5 bases and J by 2 bases, with 16 bases between the two germline ends. CDR3 length: 16 residues. Germline V gene lookup returns CDR1 SGHNT and CDR2 YENEEA. The CDR3 here is CASSPLGVWAYNEQFF. The CDR3 DNA reads as TGTGCCAGCAGCCCGCTGGGGGTTTGGGCCTACAATGAGCAGTTCTTC.

About this clone: Within the sample, other DNA sequences also encode this same CDR3. The chain joins TRBV19 to TRBJ2-3, with 9 nucleotides matching TRBD1. Germline CDR1 LNHDA, CDR2 SQIVND (reference sequence). The V and J ends lost 3 bases and 6 bases, in that order; junction bases with no gene match: 4. The CDR3 totals 14 residues. Here the CDR3 DNA reads TGTGCCAGTAGTATTGGACAGGGGACGGATACGCAGTATTTT. Its protein is CASSIGQGTDTQYF.

V and J are TRBV7-8 and TRBJ1-2, with D possibly TRBD1 on 5 matching bases. Germline values: CDR1 SGHVS, CDR2 FQNEAQ. V was shortened by 6 bases and J by 2 bases, with 13 bases between the two germline ends. This CDR3 has 14 residues. The CDR3 here is CASRVTDLNYGYTF. Written as DNA, the CDR3 is TGTGCCAGCAGGGTGACAGATTTAAACTATGGCTACACCTTC.

The V and J genes are TRBV7-9 and TRBJ2-5; TRBD1 matches at 11 bases. Near its end, the DNA agrees better with TRBJ2-7, so the J call may be wrong. This CDR3 contains 15 residues. The V gene's germline CDR1 is SEHNR and CDR2 FQNEAQ (reference sequence). CDR3 coding DNA: TGTGCCAGCAGCTCGTGGGGGACAGGGGGCTACGAGCAGTACTTC. Its translation: CASSSWGTGGYEQYF.

This clone has only one observation. The chain employs TRBV27 and TRBJ2-7; D assignment may be TRBD1 or TRBD2 (6 bases each). The V end was cut by 3 bases, the J end by 0 bases, with 12 bases between. The CDR3 contains 15 residues. Germline CDR1 and CDR2: MNHEY and SMNVEV (reference sequence). CDR3: CASSLEGTRSYEQYF. CDR3 nucleotide sequence: TGTGCCAGCAGTTTGGAGGGGACACGCTCCTACGAGCAGTACTTC.

The genes are TRBV27 and TRBJ2-3; 7 bases match TRBD2. Per germline, CDR1 MNHEY and CDR2 SMNVEV (reference sequence). The CDR3 loop spans 21 amino acids. V lost 2 bases and J lost 2; bases outside the gene matches: 22. Written as DNA, the CDR3 is TGTGCCAGCAGTTTACGGACCGAGGCGGGAGTCACACGGCGGGCCACAGATACGCAGTATTTT. Protein: CASSLRTEAGVTRRATDTQYF.

The V call is TRBV7-6, the J call TRBJ2-2; possibly TRBD1 for D (5 bases). The germline V gene has CDR1 SGHVS and CDR2 FNYEAQ. Trimming shortened V by 4 bases and J by 0 bases, and 9 bases separated the two germline ends. The CDR3 extends over 15 amino acids. The CDR3, as DNA: TGTGCCAGCAGCTCTCGACAGTCGAACACCGGGGAGCTGTTTTTT. As protein: CASSSRQSNTGELFF.

The chain has TRBV15 and TRBJ2-1; D gene uncertain. The CDR3 spans 13 residues. CDR1 is LNHNV and CDR2 is YYDKDF in the germline V gene (reference sequence). V was cut by 0 bases and J by 10 bases, with 10 bases left in between. This CDR3 reads CATSRDPAMEQFF. The CDR3, as DNA: TGTGCCACCAGCAGAGATCCCGCTATGGAGCAGTTCTTC.

The chain uses TRBV28 and TRBJ2-5; D gene ambiguous. The V end was cut by 8 bases, the J end by 2 bases, with 9 bases between. Germline CDR1 reads MDHEN; CDR2 reads SYDVKM. There are 12 residues in the CDR3. CDR3 in DNA: TGTGCCAGCGGAGTCCGACAAGAGACCCAGTACTTC. Translation gives CASGVRQETQYF. Looking up the rest from reference TRBV28 and TRBJ2-5 gives the full variable domain: DVKVTQSSRYLVKRTGEKVFLECVQDMDHENMFWYRQDPGLGLRLIYFSYDVKMKEKGDIPEGYSVSREKKERFSLILESASTNQTSMYLCASGVRQETQYFGPGTRLLVL.

For this clone: Additional DNA sequences in this sample encode the identical CDR3. The rearrangement links TRBV9 to TRBJ2-5; D is perhaps TRBD1 or TRBD2 (5 bases each). Germline CDR1 reads SGDLS; CDR2 reads YYNGEE. The V end was cut by 0 bases, the J end by 5 bases, with 8 bases between. This CDR3 region has 13 residues. CDR3 residues: CASSVGREETQYF. CDR3 DNA sequence: TGTGCCAGCAGCGTAGGCAGGGAGGAGACCCAGTACTTC.

This clone was seen a single time. The V gene is TRBV9, the J gene TRBJ1-1; TRBD1 might be the D (5 bases). Trimming cost V 0 bases and J 3 bases, with 12 bases left between them. The CDR3 is 15 residues long. Germline V gene data show CDR1 as SGDLS and CDR2 as YYNGEE. In DNA, the CDR3 is TGTGCCAGCAGCGTAGGGGTCCAAGGGGACACTGAAGCTTTCTTT. This gives the protein CASSVGVQGDTEAFF.